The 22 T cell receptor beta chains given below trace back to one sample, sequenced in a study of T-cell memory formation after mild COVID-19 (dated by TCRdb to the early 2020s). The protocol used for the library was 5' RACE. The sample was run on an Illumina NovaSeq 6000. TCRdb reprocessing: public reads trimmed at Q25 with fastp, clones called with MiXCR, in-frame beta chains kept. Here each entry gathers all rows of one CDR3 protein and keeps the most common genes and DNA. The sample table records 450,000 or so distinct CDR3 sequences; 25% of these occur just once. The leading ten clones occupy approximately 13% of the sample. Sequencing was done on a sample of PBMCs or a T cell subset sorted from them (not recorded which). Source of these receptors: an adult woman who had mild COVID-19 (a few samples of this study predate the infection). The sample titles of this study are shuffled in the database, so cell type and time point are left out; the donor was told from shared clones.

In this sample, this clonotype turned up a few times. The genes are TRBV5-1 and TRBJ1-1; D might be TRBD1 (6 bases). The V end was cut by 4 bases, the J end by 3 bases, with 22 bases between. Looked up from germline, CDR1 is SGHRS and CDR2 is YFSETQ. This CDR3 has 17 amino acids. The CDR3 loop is CASSPRLGARWDTEAFF. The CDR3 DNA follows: TGCGCCAGCAGCCCACGGCTGGGGGCGCGTTGGGACACTGAAGCTTTCTTT. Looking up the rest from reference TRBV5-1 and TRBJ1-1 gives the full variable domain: KAGVTQTPRYLIKTRGQQVTLSCSPISGHRSVSWYQQTPGQGLQFLFEYFSETQRNKGNFPGRFSGRQFSNSRSEMNVSTLELGDSALYLCASSPRLGARWDTEAFFGQGTRLTVV.

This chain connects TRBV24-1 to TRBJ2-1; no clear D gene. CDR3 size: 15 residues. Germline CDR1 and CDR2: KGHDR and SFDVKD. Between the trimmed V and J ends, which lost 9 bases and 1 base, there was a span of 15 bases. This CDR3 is CATLGRERSYNEQFF. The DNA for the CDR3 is TGTGCCACCCTAGGTAGGGAAAGGTCCTACAATGAGCAGTTCTTC.

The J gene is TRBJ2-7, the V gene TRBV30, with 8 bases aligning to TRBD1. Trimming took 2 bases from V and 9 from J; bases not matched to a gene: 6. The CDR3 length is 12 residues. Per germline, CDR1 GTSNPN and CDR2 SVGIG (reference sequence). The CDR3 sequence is CAWSRGQAGQYF. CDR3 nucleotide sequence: TGTGCCTGGAGTAGGGGACAGGCCGGGCAGTACTTC. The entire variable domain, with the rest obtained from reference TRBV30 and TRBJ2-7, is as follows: SQTIHQWPATLVQPVGSPLSLECTVEGTSNPNLYWYRQAAGRGLQLLFYSVGIGQISSEVPQNLSASRPQDRQFILSSKKLLLSDSGFYLCAWSRGQAGQYFGPGTRLTVT.

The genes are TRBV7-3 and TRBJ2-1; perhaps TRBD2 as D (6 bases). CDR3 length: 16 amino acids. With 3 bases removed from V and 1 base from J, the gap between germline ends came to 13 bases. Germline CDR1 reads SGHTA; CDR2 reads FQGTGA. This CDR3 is CASSFHGTQSYNEQFF. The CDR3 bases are TGTGCCAGCAGCTTCCACGGGACTCAGTCCTACAATGAGCAGTTCTTC.

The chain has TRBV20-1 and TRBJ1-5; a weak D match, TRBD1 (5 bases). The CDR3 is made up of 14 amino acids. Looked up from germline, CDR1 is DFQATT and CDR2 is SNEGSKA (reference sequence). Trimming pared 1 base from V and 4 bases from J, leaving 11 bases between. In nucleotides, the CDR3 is TGCAGTGCTAGAGGAGGGGCAGGGAATCAGCCCCAGCATTTT. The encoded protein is CSARGGAGNQPQHF.

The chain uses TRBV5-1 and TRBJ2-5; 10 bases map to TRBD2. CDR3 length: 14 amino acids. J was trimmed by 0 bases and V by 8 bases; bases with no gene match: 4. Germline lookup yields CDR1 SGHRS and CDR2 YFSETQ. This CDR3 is CASGTSDYQETQYF. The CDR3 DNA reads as TGCGCCAGTGGGACTAGCGATTACCAAGAGACCCAGTACTTC.

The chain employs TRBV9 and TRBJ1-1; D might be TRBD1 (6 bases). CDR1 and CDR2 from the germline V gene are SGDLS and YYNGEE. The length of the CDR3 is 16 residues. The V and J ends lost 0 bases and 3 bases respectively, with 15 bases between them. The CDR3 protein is CASSVVGGAVDTEAFF. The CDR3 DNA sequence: TGTGCCAGCAGCGTAGTCGGGGGCGCGGTGGACACTGAAGCTTTCTTT.

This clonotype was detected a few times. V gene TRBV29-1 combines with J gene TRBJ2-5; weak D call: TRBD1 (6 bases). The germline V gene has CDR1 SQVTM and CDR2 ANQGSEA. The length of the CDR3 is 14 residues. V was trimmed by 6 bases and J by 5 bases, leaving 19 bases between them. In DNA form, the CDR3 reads TGCAGCGTACCTGTTGCGCGTCAGGGGGAGACCCAGTACTTC. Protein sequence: CSVPVARQGETQYF.

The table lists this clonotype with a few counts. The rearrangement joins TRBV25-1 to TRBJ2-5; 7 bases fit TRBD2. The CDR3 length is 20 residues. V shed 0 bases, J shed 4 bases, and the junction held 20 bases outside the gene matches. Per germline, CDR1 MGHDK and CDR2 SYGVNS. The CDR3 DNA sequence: TGTGCCAGCAGTGAATATAACCCACTCAATGGGCCGGGGGGAGGAGAGACCCAGTACTTC. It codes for CASSEYNPLNGPGGGETQYF.

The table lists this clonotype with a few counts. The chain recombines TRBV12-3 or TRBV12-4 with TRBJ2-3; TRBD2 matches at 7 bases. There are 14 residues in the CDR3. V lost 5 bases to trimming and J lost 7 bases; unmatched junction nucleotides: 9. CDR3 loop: CASSAGELAHTQYF. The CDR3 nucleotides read TGTGCCAGCAGTGCGGGGGAGCTAGCCCATACGCAGTATTTT.

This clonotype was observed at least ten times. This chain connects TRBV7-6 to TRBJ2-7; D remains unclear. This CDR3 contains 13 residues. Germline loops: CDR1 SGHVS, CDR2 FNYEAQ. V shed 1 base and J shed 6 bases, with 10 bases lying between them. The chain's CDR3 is CASSLGPPAEQYF. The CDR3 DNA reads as TGTGCCAGCAGCTTAGGACCCCCCGCCGAGCAGTACTTC.

The CDR3 loop reads CASSFNGQGMSYGYTF. The CDR3 nucleotides are TGCGCCAGCAGCTTTAATGGTCAGGGCATGAGCTATGGCTACACCTTC. The chain combines TRBV5-1 with TRBJ1-2; tentative D call: TRBD1 (5 bases). Germline loops: CDR1 SGHRS, CDR2 YFSETQ. CDR3 length equals 16 residues. Trimming left V 2 bases short and J 4 bases short, with 18 bases between.

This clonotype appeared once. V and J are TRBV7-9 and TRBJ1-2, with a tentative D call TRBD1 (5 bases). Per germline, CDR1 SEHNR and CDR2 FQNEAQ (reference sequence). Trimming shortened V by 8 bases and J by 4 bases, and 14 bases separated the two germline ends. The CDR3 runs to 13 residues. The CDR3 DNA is TGTGCCAGCGGGACCGCCCCGGGCTATGGCTACACCTTC. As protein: CASGTAPGYGYTF.

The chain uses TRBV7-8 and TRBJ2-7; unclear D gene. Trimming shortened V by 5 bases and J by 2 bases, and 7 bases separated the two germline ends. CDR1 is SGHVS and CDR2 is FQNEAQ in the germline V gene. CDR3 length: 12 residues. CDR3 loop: CASSPHTYEQYF. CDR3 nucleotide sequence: TGTGCCAGCAGCCCCCATACCTACGAGCAGTACTTC.

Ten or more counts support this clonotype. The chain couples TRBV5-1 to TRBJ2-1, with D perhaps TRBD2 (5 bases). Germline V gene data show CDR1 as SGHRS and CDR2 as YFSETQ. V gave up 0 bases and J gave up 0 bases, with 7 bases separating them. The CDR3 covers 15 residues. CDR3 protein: CASSLEAVSYNEQFF. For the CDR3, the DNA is TGCGCCAGCAGCTTGGAAGCGGTCTCCTACAATGAGCAGTTCTTC.

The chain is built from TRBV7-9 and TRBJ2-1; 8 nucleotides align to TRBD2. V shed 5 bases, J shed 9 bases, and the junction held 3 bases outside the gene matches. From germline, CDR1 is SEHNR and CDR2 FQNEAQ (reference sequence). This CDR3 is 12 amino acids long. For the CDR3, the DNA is TGTGCCAGCAGCCGGGGGGGTACTGAGCAGTTCTTC. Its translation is CASSRGGTEQFF. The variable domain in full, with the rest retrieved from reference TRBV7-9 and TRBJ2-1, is DTGVSQNPRHKITKRGQNVTFRCDPISEHNRLYWYRQTLGQGPEFLTYFQNEAQLEKSRLLSDRFSAERPKGSFSTLEIQRTEQGDSAMYLCASSRGGTEQFFGPGTRLTVL.

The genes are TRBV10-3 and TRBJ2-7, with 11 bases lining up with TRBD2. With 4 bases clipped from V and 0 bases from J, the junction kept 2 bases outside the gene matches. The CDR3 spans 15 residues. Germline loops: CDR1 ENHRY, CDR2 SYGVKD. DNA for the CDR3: TGTGCCATCAGTGTAGCGGGAGGGAGCTCCTACGAGCAGTACTTC. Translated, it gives CAISVAGGSSYEQYF.

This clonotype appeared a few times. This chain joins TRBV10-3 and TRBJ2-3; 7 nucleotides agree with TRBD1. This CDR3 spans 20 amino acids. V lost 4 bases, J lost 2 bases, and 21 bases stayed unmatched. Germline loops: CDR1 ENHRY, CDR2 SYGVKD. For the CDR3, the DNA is TGTGCCATCAGTGCCCGCGAACCCCATCAGGGGGTAGGGGACACAGATACGCAGTATTTT. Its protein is CAISAREPHQGVGDTDTQYF.

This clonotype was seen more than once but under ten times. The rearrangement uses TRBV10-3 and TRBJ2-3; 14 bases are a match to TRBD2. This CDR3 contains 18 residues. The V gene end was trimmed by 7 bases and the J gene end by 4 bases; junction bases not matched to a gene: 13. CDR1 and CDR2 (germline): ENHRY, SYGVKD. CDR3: CAIKPTSGRAARSDTQYF. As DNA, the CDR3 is TGTGCCATCAAACCGACTAGCGGGAGGGCCGCGAGGTCAGATACGCAGTATTTT.

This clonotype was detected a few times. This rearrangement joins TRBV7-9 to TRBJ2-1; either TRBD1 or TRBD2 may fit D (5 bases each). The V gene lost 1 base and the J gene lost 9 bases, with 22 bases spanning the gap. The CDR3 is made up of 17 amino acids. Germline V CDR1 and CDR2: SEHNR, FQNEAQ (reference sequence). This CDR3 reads CASSLGIEAGRRSEQFF. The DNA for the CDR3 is TGTGCCAGCAGCTTAGGCATCGAGGCAGGGAGAAGGAGTGAGCAGTTCTTC.

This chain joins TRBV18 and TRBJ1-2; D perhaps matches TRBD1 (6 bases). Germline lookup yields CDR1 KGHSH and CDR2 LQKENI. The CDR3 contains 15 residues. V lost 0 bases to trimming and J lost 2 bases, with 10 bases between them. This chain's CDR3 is CASSPPPGANYGYTF. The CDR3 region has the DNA TGTGCCAGCTCACCACCGCCAGGGGCGAACTATGGCTACACCTTC.

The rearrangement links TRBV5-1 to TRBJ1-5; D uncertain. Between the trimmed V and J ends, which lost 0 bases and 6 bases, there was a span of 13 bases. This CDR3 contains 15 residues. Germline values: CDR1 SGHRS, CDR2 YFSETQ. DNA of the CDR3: TGCGCCAGCAGCTTGGACCCGGATTGGGGTCAGCCCCAGCATTTT. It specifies CASSLDPDWGQPQHF.